These 7 T cell receptor beta chains were sequenced from one sample in a study of T cells in Graves' hyperthyroidism and ophthalmopathy. TCR beta CDR3 region amplification was performed from RNA transcripts. The TCR CDR3 first-round RT-PCR relied on the HTBI primer set. A single record per CDR3 protein comes from TCRdb applying MiXCR to the multiplex PCR reads. The sample holds some 560,000 distinct CDR3 sequences; 15% to 19% are singletons and the top ten take approximately 7.4%. Material for sequencing was blood. The receptors were gathered from a woman in her 30s with Graves' hyperthyroidism.

This clonotype appeared many times. The rearrangement uses TRBV5-1 and TRBJ1-1; D call uncertain. The germline V gene encodes CDR1 SGHRS and CDR2 YFSETQ. This CDR3 has 12 residues. Trimming cost V 4 bases and J 8 bases, with 12 bases left between them. The CDR3 region has the DNA TGCGCCAGCAGCGCGGAAGGTTGGGAAGCTTTCTTT. It is translated as CASSAEGWEAFF.

Many counts were recorded for this clonotype. The chain uses TRBV29-1 and TRBJ2-1; D call uncertain. The CDR3 contains 15 residues. CDR1 is SQVTM, CDR2 ANQGSEA, per germline. Trimming cost V 4 bases and J 4 bases, with 17 bases left between them. DNA of the CDR3: TGCAGCGTTGCTGGGCGGCGTCCCAGTTACAATGAGCAGTTCTTC. Translation: CSVAGRRPSYNEQFF.

The V call is TRBV18, the J call TRBJ2-3, with D possibly being TRBD1 (5 bases). The V gene lost 3 bases and the J gene lost 4 bases, with 11 bases spanning the gap. CDR3 length equals 14 residues. From germline, CDR1 is KGHSH and CDR2 LQKENI. The CDR3 sequence is CASSPARVADTQYF. The CDR3 nucleotides are TGTGCCAGCTCACCCGCCAGGGTCGCAGATACGCAGTATTTT.

In this sample, this clonotype turned up many times. CDR3 coding DNA: TGTGCCATCAGTGACAGGGGGCGCAGAGCTAACTATGGCTACACCTTC. Translation gives CAISDRGRRANYGYTF. The chain has TRBV10-3 and TRBJ1-2; TRBD1 agrees at 8 bases. The CDR3 consists of 16 residues. With 3 bases clipped from V and 0 bases from J, the junction kept 6 bases outside the gene matches. CDR1 and CDR2 (germline): ENHRY, SYGVKD.

This clonotype was counted a few times. The chain is built from TRBV6-1 and TRBJ2-1; D is unclear. Germline-derived CDR1 and CDR2 are MNHNS and SASEGT. CDR3 size: 12 residues. V was pared by 0 bases and J by 12 bases, with 9 bases between. The CDR3 DNA follows: TGTGCCAGCAGTGAAGCCCTTTTGGGGCAGTTCTTC. This gives the protein CASSEALLGQFF.

This clonotype was counted ten times or more. The rearrangement joins TRBV2 to TRBJ2-5; D not resolved. Germline lookup yields CDR1 SNHLY and CDR2 FYNNEI. The CDR3 contains 11 residues. V shed 2 bases and J shed 5 bases, with 3 bases lying between them. CDR3: CASSEPETQYF. DNA of the CDR3: TGTGCCAGCAGTGAACCGGAGACCCAGTACTTC. The full variable domain, rest sourced from reference TRBV2 and TRBJ2-5, is EPEVTQTPSHQVTQMGQEVILRCVPISNHLYFYWYRQILGQKVEFLVSFYNNEISEKSEIFDDQFSVERPDGSNFTLKIRSTKLEDSAMYFCASSEPETQYFGPGTRLLVL.

This clonotype was recorded a few times. V is TRBV7-2 and J is TRBJ2-7; TRBD2 aligns across 13 bases. The CDR3 sequence is 17 residues long. From germline, CDR1 is SGHTA and CDR2 FQGNSA. With 1 base clipped from V and 2 bases from J, the junction kept 5 bases outside the gene matches. CDR3 sequence (DNA): TGTGCCAGCAGCTTAGGGGGGACTAGCGGGACCGCCTACGAGCAGTACTTC. This translates into CASSLGGTSGTAYEQYF.